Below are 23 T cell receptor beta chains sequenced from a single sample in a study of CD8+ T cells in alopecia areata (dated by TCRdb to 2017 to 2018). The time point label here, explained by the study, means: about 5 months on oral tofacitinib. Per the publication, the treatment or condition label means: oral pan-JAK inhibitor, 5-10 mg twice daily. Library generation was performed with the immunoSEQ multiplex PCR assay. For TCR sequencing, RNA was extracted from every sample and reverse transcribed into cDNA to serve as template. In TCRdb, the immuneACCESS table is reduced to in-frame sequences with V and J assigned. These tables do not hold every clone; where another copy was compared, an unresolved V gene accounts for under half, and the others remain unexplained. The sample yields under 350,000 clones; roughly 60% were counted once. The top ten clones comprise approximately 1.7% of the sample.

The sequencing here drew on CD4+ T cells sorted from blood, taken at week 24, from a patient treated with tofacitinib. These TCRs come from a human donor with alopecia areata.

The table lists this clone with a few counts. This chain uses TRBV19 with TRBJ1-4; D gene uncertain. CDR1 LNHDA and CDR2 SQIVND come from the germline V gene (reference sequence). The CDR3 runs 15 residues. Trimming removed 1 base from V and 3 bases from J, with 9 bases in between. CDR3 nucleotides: TGTGCCAGTAGTATAGGGCGTGGATCTAATGAAAAACTGTTTTTT. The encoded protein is CASSIGRGSNEKLFF.

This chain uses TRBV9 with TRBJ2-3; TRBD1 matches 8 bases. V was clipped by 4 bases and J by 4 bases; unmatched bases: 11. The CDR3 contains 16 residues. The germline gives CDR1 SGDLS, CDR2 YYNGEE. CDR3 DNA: TGTGCCAGCAGCCTGAGGGCAGGGGGCAACCCAGATACGCAGTATTTT. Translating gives CASSLRAGGNPDTQYF.

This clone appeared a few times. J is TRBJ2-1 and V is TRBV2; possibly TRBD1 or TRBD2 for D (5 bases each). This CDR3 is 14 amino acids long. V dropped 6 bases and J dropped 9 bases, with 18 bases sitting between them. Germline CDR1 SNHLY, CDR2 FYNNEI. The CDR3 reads CASSLEAPGSEQFF. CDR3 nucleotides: TGTGCCAGCAGCCTTGAGGCCCCAGGGAGTGAGCAGTTCTTC.

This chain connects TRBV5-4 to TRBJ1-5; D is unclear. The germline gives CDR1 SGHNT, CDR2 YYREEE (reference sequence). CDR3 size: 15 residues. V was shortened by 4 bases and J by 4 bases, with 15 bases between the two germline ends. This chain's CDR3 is CASSPDPTGNQPQHF. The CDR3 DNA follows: TGTGCCAGCAGCCCCGACCCTACTGGGAATCAGCCCCAGCATTTT.

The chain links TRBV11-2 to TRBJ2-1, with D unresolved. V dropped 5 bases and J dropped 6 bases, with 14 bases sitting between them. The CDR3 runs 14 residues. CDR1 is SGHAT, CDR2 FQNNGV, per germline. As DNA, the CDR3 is TGTGCCAGCAGCCCCCAGTTCGGCCGCAATGAGCAGTTCTTC. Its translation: CASSPQFGRNEQFF.

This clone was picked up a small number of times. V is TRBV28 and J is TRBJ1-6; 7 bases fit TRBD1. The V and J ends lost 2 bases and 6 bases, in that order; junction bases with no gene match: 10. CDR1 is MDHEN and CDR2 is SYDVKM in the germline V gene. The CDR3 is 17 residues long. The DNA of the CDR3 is TGTGCCAGCAGTTTACCCACAGGGGTTTCGGGTAATTCACCCCTCCACTTT. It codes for CASSLPTGVSGNSPLHF.

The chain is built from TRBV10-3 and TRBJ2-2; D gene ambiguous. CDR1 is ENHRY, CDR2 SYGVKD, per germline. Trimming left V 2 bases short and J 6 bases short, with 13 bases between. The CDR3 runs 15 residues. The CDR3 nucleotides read TGTGCCATCAGTGAGAGGCCAGGAGAGGCCGGGGAGCTGTTTTTT. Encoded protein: CAISERPGEAGELFF.

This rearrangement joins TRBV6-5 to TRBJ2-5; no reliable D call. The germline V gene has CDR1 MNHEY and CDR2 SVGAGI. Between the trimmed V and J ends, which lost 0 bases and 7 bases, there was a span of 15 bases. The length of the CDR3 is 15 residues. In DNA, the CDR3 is TGTGCCAGCAGTTACTCCTCCAGACGAGTCGGGACCCAGTACTTC. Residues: CASSYSSRRVGTQYF.

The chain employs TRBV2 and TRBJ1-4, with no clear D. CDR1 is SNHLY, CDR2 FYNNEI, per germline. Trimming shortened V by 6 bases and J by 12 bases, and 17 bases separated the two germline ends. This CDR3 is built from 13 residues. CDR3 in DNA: TGTGCCAGCAGGGCAGAACAAGAGGGTCAACTGTTTTTT. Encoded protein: CASRAEQEGQLFF.

CDR3 in amino acids: CAIKPAGGTDTQYF. Written as DNA, the CDR3 is TGTGCCATCAAGCCAGCGGGGGGCACAGATACGCAGTATTTT. The chain uses TRBV10-3 and TRBJ2-3, with 8 nucleotides matching TRBD2. With V trimmed by 7 bases and J by 1 base, 4 bases remained unmatched. The CDR3 spans 14 residues. CDR1 ENHRY and CDR2 SYGVKD come from the germline V gene.

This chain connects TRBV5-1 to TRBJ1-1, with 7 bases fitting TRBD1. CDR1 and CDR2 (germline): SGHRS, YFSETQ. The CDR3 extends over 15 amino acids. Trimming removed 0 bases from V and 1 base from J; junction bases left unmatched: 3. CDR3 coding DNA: TGCGCCAGCAGCTTGGGGGACAGACAGAACACTGAAGCTTTCTTT. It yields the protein CASSLGDRQNTEAFF.

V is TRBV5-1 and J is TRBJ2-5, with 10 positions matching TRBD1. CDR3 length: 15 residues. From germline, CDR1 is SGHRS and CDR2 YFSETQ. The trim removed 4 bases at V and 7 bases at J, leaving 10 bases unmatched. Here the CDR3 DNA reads TGCGCCAGCAGCACAGGGACAGGGGAATTCGGGACCCAGTACTTC. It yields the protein CASSTGTGEFGTQYF.

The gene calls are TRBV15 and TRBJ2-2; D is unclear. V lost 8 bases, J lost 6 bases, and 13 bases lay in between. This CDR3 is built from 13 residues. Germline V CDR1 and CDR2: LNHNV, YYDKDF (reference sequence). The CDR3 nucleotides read TGTGCCACCGCTCCGGGTTTGGCCGGGGAGCTGTTTTTT. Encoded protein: CATAPGLAGELFF.

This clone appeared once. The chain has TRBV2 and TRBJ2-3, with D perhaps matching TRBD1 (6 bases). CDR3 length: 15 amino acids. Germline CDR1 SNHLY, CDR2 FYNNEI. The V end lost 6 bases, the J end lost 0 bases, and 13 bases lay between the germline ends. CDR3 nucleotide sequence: TGTGCCAGCAGCGCCACAGGGATTAGCACAGATACGCAGTATTTT. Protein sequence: CASSATGISTDTQYF.

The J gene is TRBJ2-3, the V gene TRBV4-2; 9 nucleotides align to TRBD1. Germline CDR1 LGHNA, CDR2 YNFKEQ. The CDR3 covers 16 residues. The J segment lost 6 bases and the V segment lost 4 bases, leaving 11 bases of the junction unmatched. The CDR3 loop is CASSPKTGGRADTQYF. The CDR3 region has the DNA TGTGCCAGCAGCCCCAAGACAGGGGGAAGAGCGGATACGCAGTATTTT.

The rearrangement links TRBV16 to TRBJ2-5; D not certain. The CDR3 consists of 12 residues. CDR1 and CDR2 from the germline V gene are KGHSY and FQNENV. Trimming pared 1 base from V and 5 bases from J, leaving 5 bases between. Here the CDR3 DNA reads TGTGCCAGCAGCCAATTGGGGGAGACCCAGTACTTC. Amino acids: CASSQLGETQYF.

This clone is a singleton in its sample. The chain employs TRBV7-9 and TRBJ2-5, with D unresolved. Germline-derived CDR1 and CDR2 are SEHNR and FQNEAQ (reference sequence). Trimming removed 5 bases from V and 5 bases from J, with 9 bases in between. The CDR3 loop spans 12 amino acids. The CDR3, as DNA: TGTGCCAGCAGCCGCTACGGGGAGACCCAGTACTTC. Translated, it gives CASSRYGETQYF.

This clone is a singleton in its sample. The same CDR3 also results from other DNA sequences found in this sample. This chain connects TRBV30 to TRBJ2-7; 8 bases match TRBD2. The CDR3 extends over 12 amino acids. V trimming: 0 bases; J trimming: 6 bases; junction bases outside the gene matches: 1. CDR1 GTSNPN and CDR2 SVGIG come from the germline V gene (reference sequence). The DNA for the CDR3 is TGTGCCTGGAGTGTTCGGGGGGGCGAGCAGTACTTC. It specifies CAWSVRGGEQYF.

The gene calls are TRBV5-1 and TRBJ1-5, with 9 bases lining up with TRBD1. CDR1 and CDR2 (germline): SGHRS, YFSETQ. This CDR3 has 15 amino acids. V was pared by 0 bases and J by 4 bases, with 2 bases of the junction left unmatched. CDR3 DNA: TGCGCCAGCAGCTTGGAAGGACAGGGGAATCAGCCCCAGCATTTT. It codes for CASSLEGQGNQPQHF.

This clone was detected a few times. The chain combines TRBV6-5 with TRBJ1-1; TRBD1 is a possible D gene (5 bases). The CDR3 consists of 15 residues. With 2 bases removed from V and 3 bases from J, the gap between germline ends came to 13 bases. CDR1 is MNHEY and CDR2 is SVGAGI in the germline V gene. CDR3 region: CASSYGLGVDTEAFF. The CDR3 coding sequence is TGTGCCAGCAGTTACGGGCTAGGGGTAGACACTGAAGCTTTCTTT.

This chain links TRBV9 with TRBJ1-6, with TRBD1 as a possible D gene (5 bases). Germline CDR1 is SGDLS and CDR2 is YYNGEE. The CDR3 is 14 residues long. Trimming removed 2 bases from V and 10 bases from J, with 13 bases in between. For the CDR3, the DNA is TGTGCCAGCAGCGTCGCCATGGGGGAATCACCCCTCCACTTT. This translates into CASSVAMGESPLHF.

The CDR3 here is CSQSGNTDNYGYTF. DNA for the CDR3: TGCAGCCAATCGGGCAACACGGATAACTATGGCTACACCTTC. The V and J genes are TRBV29-1 and TRBJ1-2, with D hard to call. V was clipped by 8 bases and J by 1 base, with 17 bases between them. The CDR3 covers 14 residues. Looked up from germline, CDR1 is SQVTM and CDR2 is ANQGSEA.

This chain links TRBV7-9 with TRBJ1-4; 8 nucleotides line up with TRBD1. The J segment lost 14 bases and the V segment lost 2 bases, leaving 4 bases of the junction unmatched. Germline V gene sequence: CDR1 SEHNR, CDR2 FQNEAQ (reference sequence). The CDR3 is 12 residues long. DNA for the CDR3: TGTGCCAGCAGCTTACCGGACAGGGCTCTGTTTTTT. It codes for CASSLPDRALFF.